This T cell receptor beta chain originates from a study of control samples from healthy donors and cancer patients. This clone showed up just a few times. J was trimmed by 4 bases and V by 4 bases; bases with no gene match: 14. This CDR3 spans 17 amino acids. Germline V gives CDR1 SEHNR, CDR2 FQNEAQ (reference sequence). The assay was immunoSEQ multiplex PCR, and TCRdb's table has in-frame clones only and misses some. The profile shows about 130,000 clones, roughly 94% of them singletons. The V call is TRBV7-9, the J call TRBJ2-5; the match to TRBD1 covers 8 bases. The sample was PBMCs. The clonotype comes from a man aged 55-75 years with colorectal cancer. DNA of the CDR3: TGTGCCAGCAGCTCCACTCGAGGCAGGGGGCGCATAGAGACCCAGTACTTC. Its translation: CASSSTRGRGRIETQYF.